A single sample is the source of the 21 T cell receptor beta chains below, sequenced in a study of cytomegalovirus exposure and HLA in healthy donors. The study ran its PCR with 60 Vbeta and 13 Jbeta primers. Using immunoSEQ multiplex PCR, the repertoire was profiled, and TCRdb retains in-frame clones only, with some absent. The sample has fewer than 120,000 clones, about 80% seen once. The sample taken for sequencing was PBMCs. All receptors come from a woman in her sixties in good health and CMV-seropositive.

This clone was seen a single time. The V call is TRBV11-3, the J call TRBJ2-7, with a tentative D call TRBD1 (6 bases). CDR3 size: 12 residues. V was pared by 6 bases and J by 7 bases, with 13 bases between. Germline V gene data show CDR1 as SGHNT and CDR2 as YENEEA. The DNA of the CDR3 is TGTGCCAGCAGTCCAACAGGGACGGAGCAGTACTTC. As protein: CASSPTGTEQYF. The full variable domain, with the rest looked up from reference TRBV11-3 and TRBJ2-7, is EAGVVQSPRYKIIEKKQPVAFWCNPISGHNTLYWYLQNLGQGPELLIRYENEEAVDDSQLPKDRFSAERLKGVDSTLKIQPAELGDSAVYLCASSPTGTEQYFGPGTRLTVT.

This clone was counted only a few times. This chain joins TRBV11-2 and TRBJ1-1, with TRBD1 matching over 7 bases. The junction had 14 bases not matched to a gene; V was cut back by 5 bases and J by 11 bases. The CDR3 loop spans 14 amino acids. Germline V lookup: CDR1 SGHAT, CDR2 FQNNGV. The CDR3 DNA reads as TGTGCCAGCAGCCCCCACGGGCAGGGGGTCGGGGCTTTCTTT. This translates into CASSPHGQGVGAFF.

The rearrangement links TRBV7-3 to TRBJ2-3, with D maybe TRBD2 (5 bases). Looked up from germline, CDR1 is SGHTA and CDR2 is FQGTGA. This CDR3 has 16 amino acids. V was shortened by 5 bases and J by 4 bases, with 19 bases between the two germline ends. The CDR3 sequence is CASSRDGLWVADTQYF. The CDR3 nucleotides are TGTGCCAGCAGCCGAGATGGACTGTGGGTCGCAGATACGCAGTATTTT.

The chain employs TRBV9 and TRBJ2-3; 9 bases are a match to TRBD1. The junction had 6 bases not matched to a gene; V was cut back by 4 bases and J by 0 bases. From germline, CDR1 is SGDLS and CDR2 YYNGEE. The CDR3 spans 16 residues. CDR3 bases: TGTGCCAGCAGCCCCGGACAGGGGCCCAGCACAGATACGCAGTATTTT. Translation gives CASSPGQGPSTDTQYF.

This clone was detected a few times. The V call is TRBV6-6, the J call TRBJ2-1; 9 bases match TRBD2. V lost 5 bases and J lost 10; bases outside the gene matches: 12. The CDR3 has 15 residues. Germline CDR1 MNHNY, CDR2 SVGAGI (reference sequence). This CDR3 is CASSARLAVTGEQFF. Here the CDR3 DNA reads TGTGCCAGCAGTGCCCGACTAGCGGTTACGGGGGAGCAGTTCTTC.

The V call is TRBV18, the J call TRBJ2-5, with D tentatively TRBD1 (5 bases). Germline-derived CDR1 and CDR2 are KGHSH and LQKENI. Trimming took 2 bases from V and 5 from J, leaving 9 bases between them. The CDR3 is made up of 13 amino acids. The CDR3 DNA follows: TGTGCCAGCTCACCAGGGGCTGGGGAGACCCAGTACTTC. This gives the protein CASSPGAGETQYF.

The chain couples TRBV10-2 to TRBJ2-4, with D tentatively TRBD1 (6 bases). V lost 3 bases and J 3 bases, leaving 12 bases between the germline ends. Per the germline V gene, CDR1 is WSHSY and CDR2 is SAAADI. CDR3 length: 15 amino acids. CDR3 region: CASSEGGESKNIQYF. DNA of the CDR3: TGCGCCAGCAGTGAAGGGGGAGAGAGCAAAAACATTCAGTACTTC.

V gene TRBV7-6 combines with J gene TRBJ1-1; a possible D gene is TRBD1 (6 bases). The CDR3 length is 15 residues. CDR1 SGHVS and CDR2 FNYEAQ come from the germline V gene. V lost 5 bases and J lost 5, with 18 bases in between. DNA for the CDR3: TGTGCCAGCAGCGCCTCATCGGGGGGGCGAACTGAAGCTTTCTTT. Translating it yields CASSASSGGRTEAFF.

On this clone: At one boundary the junction diverges from the germline segment, which might be a read error. The rearrangement links TRBV7-9 to TRBJ2-1, with TRBD2 identical over 8 bases. The CDR3 has 12 amino acids. Germline loops: CDR1 SEHNR, CDR2 FQNEAQ (reference sequence). This chain's CDR3 is CSSSYLAGEQFF. The CDR3 bases are TGTTCCAGCAGTTACCTAGCGGGTGAGCAGTTCTTC.

The CDR3 DNA is TGTGCCAGCAGCTCCCAGGGGGCGGTTGCTGGTGGCTACACCTTC. Amino acid sequence: CASSSQGAVAGGYTF. The rearrangement links TRBV11-2 to TRBJ1-2; TRBD1 aligns across 8 bases. J lost 7 bases, V lost 4 bases, and 11 bases had no gene match. The CDR3 length is 15 residues. In germline, CDR1 is SGHAT, CDR2 FQNNGV.

V and J are TRBV4-1 and TRBJ2-7; 8 nucleotides match TRBD2. Unmatched junction bases numbered 9, after V lost 1 base and J lost 1 base. The CDR3 sequence is 17 residues long. The germline V gene encodes CDR1 MGHRA and CDR2 YSYEKL. The DNA for the CDR3 is TGCGCCAGCAGCCAAGTCAGCTGGCGGGAGGTGTCCTACGAGCAGTACTTC. Translated, it gives CASSQVSWREVSYEQYF.

The J gene is TRBJ2-2, the V gene TRBV28; 8 bases map to TRBD2. The V gene end was trimmed by 9 bases and the J gene end by 2 bases; junction bases not matched to a gene: 8. The CDR3 has 15 residues. The germline CDR1 and CDR2 sequences are MDHEN and SYDVKM. CDR3 loop: CASEREPENTGELFF. CDR3 DNA: TGTGCCAGTGAGCGGGAGCCGGAAAACACCGGGGAGCTGTTTTTT. Based on the CDR3 plus reference TRBV28 and TRBJ2-2, the full variable domain is DVKVTQSSRYLVKRTGEKVFLECVQDMDHENMFWYRQDPGLGLRLIYFSYDVKMKEKGDIPEGYSVSREKKERFSLILESASTNQTSMYLCASEREPENTGELFFGEGSRLTVL.

This chain uses TRBV25-1 with TRBJ2-2, with a possible D match to TRBD2 (6 bases). Germline V gene data show CDR1 as MGHDK and CDR2 as SYGVNS. V was trimmed by 6 bases and J by 6 bases, leaving 14 bases between them. The CDR3 contains 14 residues. Here the CDR3 DNA reads TGTGCCAGCAGGTGGGAGGACGGAGCCGGGGAGCTGTTTTTT. Translated: CASRWEDGAGELFF.

The chain couples TRBV4-1 to TRBJ2-1; TRBD2 matches at 7 bases. Germline CDR1 and CDR2: MGHRA and YSYEKL. The CDR3 length is 14 residues. The ends lost 6 bases at V and 1 base at J; junction bases unmatched: 3. The DNA of the CDR3 is TGCGCCAGCAGAAGGACTAGTTCCTACAATGAGCAGTTCTTC. Translating it yields CASRRTSSYNEQFF.

This sequence joins TRBV30 and TRBJ1-2; D is unclear. V was shortened by 8 bases and J by 0 bases, with 10 bases between the two germline ends. The CDR3 sequence is 12 residues long. Germline V lookup: CDR1 GTSNPN, CDR2 SVGIG (reference sequence). The CDR3 sequence: CAEDQANYGYTF. The CDR3 DNA sequence: TGTGCCGAAGACCAGGCTAACTATGGCTACACCTTC.

CDR3 DNA sequence: TGTGCCAGCAGTTGGGCCTGGGGGGGAGATACGCAGTATTTT. Translation: CASSWAWGGDTQYF. The J gene is TRBJ2-3, the V gene TRBV6-6, with TRBD2 matching 7 bases. The CDR3 loop spans 14 amino acids. V lost 4 bases to trimming and J lost 5 bases; unmatched junction nucleotides: 6. Germline V gene lookup returns CDR1 MNHNY and CDR2 SVGAGI (reference sequence).

This chain uses TRBV5-1 with TRBJ2-2; a weak D match, TRBD2 (5 bases). The CDR3 sequence is 14 residues long. Germline V gene lookup returns CDR1 SGHRS and CDR2 YFSETQ. V shed 2 bases and J shed 4 bases, with 9 bases lying between them. CDR3 sequence (DNA): TGCGCCAGCAGCTTAGGACGGGGCACCGGGGAGCTGTTTTTT. Translation gives CASSLGRGTGELFF.

The chain has TRBV13 and TRBJ2-3; D gene unclear. Trimming cost V 1 base and J 2 bases, with 22 bases left between them. The CDR3 consists of 19 residues. Germline V gene sequence: CDR1 PRHDT, CDR2 FYEKMQ (reference sequence). CDR3 in amino acids: CASSLAYPLGGRDTDTQYF. CDR3 nucleotides: TGTGCCAGCAGCTTAGCTTACCCCCTAGGCGGCCGAGACACAGATACGCAGTATTTT. Filled out from reference TRBV13 and TRBJ2-3, the complete variable domain reads AAGVIQSPRHLIKEKRETATLKCYPIPRHDTVYWYQQGPGQDPQFLISFYEKMQSDKGSIPDRFSAQQFSDYHSELNMSSLELGDSALYFCASSLAYPLGGRDTDTQYFGPGTRLTVL.

The chain couples TRBV28 to TRBJ2-5, with 7 bases identical to TRBD1. CDR3 length: 15 amino acids. The germline V gene has CDR1 MDHEN and CDR2 SYDVKM. V lost 6 bases to trimming and J lost 1 base; unmatched junction nucleotides: 8. DNA for the CDR3: TGTGCCAGCAGCACACCACAGGGGCCCCAAGAGACCCAGTACTTC. This translates into CASSTPQGPQETQYF.

The chain joins TRBV6-1 to TRBJ1-2, with D possibly matching TRBD1 (6 bases). The germline V and J ends were trimmed by 7 bases and 3 bases, with 12 bases remaining between them. This CDR3 region has 13 residues. CDR1 MNHNS and CDR2 SASEGT come from the germline V gene. The CDR3 coding sequence is TGTGCCAGCACCCCACAGGGATACTATGGCTACACCTTC. This translates into CASTPQGYYGYTF.

The V call is TRBV30, the J call TRBJ2-7, with 8 bases fitting TRBD2. Per germline, CDR1 GTSNPN and CDR2 SVGIG (reference sequence). V shed 5 bases, J shed 2 bases, and the junction held 23 bases outside the gene matches. This CDR3 is built from 19 residues. CDR3 residues: CAWAVAGRKTLQPTYEQYF. The CDR3 DNA is TGTGCCTGGGCCGTAGCGGGGCGGAAAACTCTTCAACCGACCTACGAGCAGTACTTC. Drawing the rest from reference TRBV30 and TRBJ2-7, the complete variable domain is SQTIHQWPATLVQPVGSPLSLECTVEGTSNPNLYWYRQAAGRGLQLLFYSVGIGQISSEVPQNLSASRPQDRQFILSSKKLLLSDSGFYLCAWAVAGRKTLQPTYEQYFGPGTRLTVT.